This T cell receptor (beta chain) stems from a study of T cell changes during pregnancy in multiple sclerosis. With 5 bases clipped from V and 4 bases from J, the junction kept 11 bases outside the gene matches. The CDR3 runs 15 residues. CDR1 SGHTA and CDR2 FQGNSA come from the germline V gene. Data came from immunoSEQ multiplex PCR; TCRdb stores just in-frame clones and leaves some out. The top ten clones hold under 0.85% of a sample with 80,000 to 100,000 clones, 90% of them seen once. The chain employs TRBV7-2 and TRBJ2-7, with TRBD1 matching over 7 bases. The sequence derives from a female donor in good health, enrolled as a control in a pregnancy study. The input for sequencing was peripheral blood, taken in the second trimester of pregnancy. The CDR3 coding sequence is TGTGCCAGCAGCACGGGACAGCTCCTCGGGTACGAGCAGTACTTC. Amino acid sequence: CASSTGQLLGYEQYF.